This is a list of T cell receptor beta chains from one sample in a study of cytomegalovirus exposure and HLA in healthy donors. The assay was immunoSEQ multiplex PCR, and TCRdb's table has in-frame clones only and misses some. The table shows about 260,000 clones, with 72% occurring only once. Sequencing was done on a sample of PBMCs. These receptors all come from a female donor in good health and CMV-seronegative. Each CDR3 is given with its conserved first and last residue. The order of the fields is D gene, V gene, clone size, J gene, CDR3 protein, CDR3 DNA. D genes are given only for firm matches. Expanded clones get a size class; other rows say once, few or many, or leave the size out.

D: TRBD2; V: TRBV7-9; size: -; J: TRBJ2-1; CDR3: CASSSGLAESKQFF; DNA: TGTGCCAGCAGCTCCGGACTAGCGGAAAGTAAGCAGTTCTTC
D: -; V: TRBV5-6; size: -; J: TRBJ1-4; CDR3: CASSLTRGSSGEKLFF; DNA: TGTGCCAGCAGCTTGACCAGGGGATCCAGTGGTGAAAAACTGTTTTTT
D: -; V: TRBV7-3; size: -; J: TRBJ2-2; CDR3: CASSFLGRQGGSGELFF; DNA: TGTGCCAGCAGCTTCCTCGGCAGACAGGGAGGCTCCGGGGAGCTGTTTTTT
D: TRBD2; V: TRBV2; size: -; J: TRBJ2-2; CDR3: CASNLLAGGNTGELFF; DNA: TGTGCCAGCAACCTTCTAGCGGGAGGCAACACCGGGGAGCTGTTTTTT
D: TRBD2; V: TRBV4-1; size: -; J: TRBJ2-2; CDR3: CASSRMPGTSGSGELFF; DNA: TGCGCCAGCAGCCGCATGCCCGGGACTAGCGGGTCCGGGGAGCTGTTTTTT
D: TRBD1; V: TRBV5-1; size: -; J: TRBJ2-7; CDR3: CASSLGQVTYEQYF; DNA: TGCGCCAGCAGCCTGGGACAGGTGACTTACGAGCAGTACTTC
D: TRBD2; V: TRBV19; size: -; J: TRBJ2-7; CDR3: CASSIGTSYEQYF; DNA: TGTGCCAGTAGTATTGGGACTAGTTACGAGCAGTACTTC
D: -; V: TRBV21-1; size: few; J: TRBJ2-1; CDR3: CASNPGLAGLYEQFF; DNA: TGTGCCAGCAACCCAGGACTAGCGGGATTATATGAGCAGTTCTTC
D: -; V: TRBV7-9; size: -; J: TRBJ1-3; CDR3: CSSSHTTVNSGNTIYF; DNA: TGTTCCAGCAGCCATACGACAGTTAATTCTGGAAACACCATATATTTT
D: -; V: TRBV2; size: -; J: TRBJ1-2; CDR3: CASMGRINYGYTF; DNA: TGTGCCAGCATGGGGCGAATTAACTATGGCTACACCTTC
D: -; V: TRBV12-5; size: few; J: TRBJ1-2; CDR3: CASGKREYGYTF; DNA: TGTGCTAGTGGAAAGAGGGAGTATGGCTACACCTTC
D: TRBD2; V: TRBV10-2; size: -; J: TRBJ2-7; CDR3: CASRMTSGGTYEQYF; DNA: TGCGCCAGCAGGATGACTAGCGGGGGCACCTACGAGCAGTACTTC
D: -; V: TRBV27; size: -; J: TRBJ2-3; CDR3: CASSSVTGGTDTQYF; DNA: TGTGCCAGCAGTTCCGTAACGGGAGGCACAGATACGCAGTATTTT
D: -; V: TRBV28; size: -; J: TRBJ2-5; CDR3: CASSWRGRDQETQYF; DNA: TGTGCCAGCAGCTGGAGGGGGCGCGATCAAGAGACCCAGTACTTC
D: -; V: TRBV11-1; size: -; J: TRBJ2-5; CDR3: CASSPDRETQYF; DNA: TGTGCCAGCAGCCCCGACAGGGAGACCCAGTACTTC
D: TRBD2; V: TRBV7-6; size: few; J: TRBJ2-1; CDR3: CASSLRPGLAGGDNEQFF; DNA: TGTGCCAGCAGCTTAAGACCGGGACTAGCGGGAGGGGACAATGAGCAGTTCTTC
D: TRBD2; V: TRBV5-1; size: once; J: TRBJ2-1; CDR3: CASSLGTGTSGLNEQFF; DNA: TGCGCCAGCAGCTTGGGAACCGGGACTAGCGGCCTGAATGAGCAGTTCTTC
D: -; V: TRBV7-7; size: -; J: TRBJ2-7; CDR3: CASSLWEGGEQYF; DNA: TGTGCTAGCAGCTTATGGGAGGGGGGGGAGCAGTACTTC
D: -; V: TRBV7-2; size: -; J: TRBJ1-5; CDR3: CASSLWGGDNQPQHF; DNA: TGTGCCAGCAGCTTATGGGGCGGGGATAATCAGCCCCAGCATTTT
D: -; V: TRBV10-3; size: -; J: TRBJ2-1; CDR3: CAISDQGGLVYEQFF; DNA: TGTGCCATCAGTGACCAGGGGGGACTAGTCTATGAGCAGTTCTTC
D: TRBD1; V: TRBV7-9; size: -; J: TRBJ1-1; CDR3: CASRRQGDAEAFF; DNA: TGTGCCAGCAGAAGACAGGGGGATGCTGAAGCTTTCTTT
D: TRBD2; V: TRBV6-1; size: -; J: TRBJ2-3; CDR3: CASSERPGLAGSDTQYF; DNA: TGTGCCAGCAGTGAGAGGCCGGGACTAGCGGGATCAGATACGCAGTATTTT
D: TRBD1; V: TRBV11-2; size: -; J: TRBJ2-5; CDR3: CASSFPRTGNQETQYF; DNA: TGTGCCAGCAGCTTCCCCCGGACAGGGAATCAAGAGACCCAGTACTTC